This passage covers 15 T cell receptor beta chains from one sample sequenced in a study of cytomegalovirus exposure and HLA in healthy donors. Use of 60 Vbeta and 13 Jbeta primers characterized the PCR. TCRdb's table, derived via immunoSEQ multiplex PCR, lists solely in-frame clones and lacks some. The sample lists 85,000 to 100,000 clones; around 60% were seen once. The sequencing input was PBMCs. These receptors originate from a human donor in good health.

The chain is built from TRBV7-2 and TRBJ1-2, with TRBD1 as a possible D gene (5 bases). The V and J ends lost 2 bases and 9 bases respectively, with 10 bases between them. This CDR3 region has 12 residues. CDR1 is SGHTA and CDR2 is FQGNSA in the germline V gene. As DNA, the CDR3 is TGTGCCAGCAGCTTAACCAGGGCTAGCTACACCTTC. This encodes CASSLTRASYTF.

This clone was counted between two and nine times. The DNA for the CDR3 is TGTGCCAGCAGTGGTAGCAGGGCCACAGATACGCAGTATTTT. Amino acid sequence: CASSGSRATDTQYF. The chain joins TRBV2 to TRBJ2-3, with D possibly TRBD1 on 5 matching bases. The CDR3 totals 14 residues. Germline V gene lookup returns CDR1 SNHLY and CDR2 FYNNEI. Trimming stripped 4 bases from V and 2 bases from J, with 10 bases between.

The J gene is TRBJ1-2, the V gene TRBV5-1, with a tentative D call TRBD1 (5 bases). Germline V gene sequence: CDR1 SGHRS, CDR2 YFSETQ. The CDR3 is 14 amino acids. The germline V and J ends were trimmed by 0 bases and 2 bases, with 8 bases remaining between them. CDR3 in amino acids: CASSLVPGNYGYTF. The CDR3 DNA is TGCGCCAGCAGCTTGGTTCCAGGGAACTATGGCTACACCTTC.

The chain is built from TRBV5-5 and TRBJ2-5, with D perhaps matching TRBD1 (6 bases). The CDR3 contains 13 residues. Germline V gene sequence: CDR1 SGHKS, CDR2 YYEKEE (reference sequence). Trimming left V 2 bases short and J 1 base short, with 6 bases between. In DNA form, the CDR3 reads TGTGCCAGCAGCTTCAGGGGCCAAGAGACCCAGTACTTC. This gives the protein CASSFRGQETQYF.

CDR3 amino acids: CAWSVPTGTGAGELFF. CDR3 DNA sequence: TGTGCCTGGAGTGTACCGACCGGGACAGGGGCCGGGGAGCTGTTTTTT. The chain links TRBV30 to TRBJ2-2; the match to TRBD1 covers 10 bases. Looked up from germline, CDR1 is GTSNPN and CDR2 is SVGIG (reference sequence). This CDR3 has 16 residues. The ends lost 0 bases at V and 6 bases at J; junction bases unmatched: 7. The variable domain in full, with the rest retrieved from reference TRBV30 and TRBJ2-2, is SQTIHQWPATLVQPVGSPLSLECTVEGTSNPNLYWYRQAAGRGLQLLFYSVGIGQISSEVPQNLSASRPQDRQFILSSKKLLLSDSGFYLCAWSVPTGTGAGELFFGEGSRLTVL.

This clone came up a few times. This chain uses TRBV7-3 with TRBJ2-2; 8 nucleotides agree with TRBD1. Germline lookup yields CDR1 SGHTA and CDR2 FQGTGA. V gave up 5 bases and J gave up 1 base; unmatched junction bases: 3. The CDR3 has 15 amino acids. The CDR3 sequence is CASSPGTGNTGELFF. The CDR3 bases are TGTGCCAGCAGCCCCGGGACAGGGAACACCGGGGAGCTGTTTTTT.

This clone was found a few times. The chain links TRBV6-6 to TRBJ2-1, with 7 bases matching TRBD2. CDR1 MNHNY and CDR2 SVGAGI come from the germline V gene (reference sequence). The ends lost 0 bases at V and 9 bases at J; junction bases unmatched: 11. This CDR3 is 16 amino acids long. The CDR3 reads CASSYSLAWGGGEQFF. CDR3 in DNA: TGTGCCAGCAGTTACTCGTTGGCGTGGGGGGGTGGTGAGCAGTTCTTC.

The chain employs TRBV5-4 and TRBJ1-3, with no clear D. Germline-derived CDR1 and CDR2 are SGHNT and YYREEE (reference sequence). V was trimmed by 2 bases and J by 0 bases, leaving 6 bases between them. The CDR3 extends over 14 amino acids. Here the CDR3 reads CASSLDNSGNTIYF. The CDR3 DNA is TGTGCCAGCAGCTTAGACAACTCTGGAAACACCATATATTTT.

This chain joins TRBV21-1 and TRBJ2-7; the table's D call TRBD2 went unverified against the DNA. TRBV21-1 is labeled a pseudogene. The CDR3 length is 15 residues. The CDR3 sequence is CASSLTENGTYEQYF. The CDR3 nucleotides are TGTGCCAGCAGCCTGACCGAGAACGGGACCTACGAGCAGTACTTC.

The CDR3 DNA reads TGTGCCAGCAGCCAAGCAGGGGGCGGTGGCAATCAGCCCCAGCATTTT. It codes for CASSQAGGGGNQPQHF. The rearrangement joins TRBV4-2 to TRBJ1-5; 8 bases align to TRBD1. Germline CDR1 LGHNA, CDR2 YNFKEQ. The ends lost 1 base at V and 2 bases at J; junction bases unmatched: 4. The CDR3 has 16 residues.

This chain connects TRBV4-3 to TRBJ1-4; D is unclear. The V end lost 4 bases, the J end lost 0 bases, and 12 bases lay between the germline ends. The germline CDR1 and CDR2 sequences are LGHNA and YSLEER. The CDR3 is 16 amino acids. CDR3 protein: CASSRGVDATNEKLFF. The CDR3 bases are TGCGCCAGCAGCCGGGGAGTTGACGCAACTAATGAAAAACTGTTTTTT.

The rearrangement uses TRBV6-5 and TRBJ1-2; D unclear. Trimming took off 2 bases at V and 2 bases at J, with 9 bases between the two ends. CDR1 is MNHEY, CDR2 SVGAGI, per germline. The CDR3 is made up of 14 amino acids. As DNA, the CDR3 is TGTGCCAGCAGTTACATGAGGCGGAACTATGGCTACACCTTC. Translation: CASSYMRRNYGYTF.

The V gene is TRBV7-9, the J gene TRBJ2-1; TRBD1 matches 8 bases. This CDR3 has 13 amino acids. Germline CDR1 and CDR2: SEHNR and FQNEAQ (reference sequence). With 5 bases clipped from V and 10 bases from J, the junction kept 7 bases outside the gene matches. CDR3: CASSPPDRVEQFF. In DNA, the CDR3 is TGTGCCAGCAGCCCCCCGGACAGGGTAGAGCAGTTCTTC. Full variable domain (outside the CDR3, taken from reference TRBV7-9 and TRBJ2-1): DTGVSQNPRHKITKRGQNVTFRCDPISEHNRLYWYRQTLGQGPEFLTYFQNEAQLEKSRLLSDRFSAERPKGSFSTLEIQRTEQGDSAMYLCASSPPDRVEQFFGPGTRLTVL.

V is TRBV19 and J is TRBJ2-1; 7 bases agree with TRBD2. This CDR3 is built from 16 residues. From germline, CDR1 is LNHDA and CDR2 SQIVND (reference sequence). Losses at the gene ends were 1 base for V and 2 bases for J; bases not matched to a gene: 5. The CDR3 here is CASSIGGGGAYNEQFF. CDR3 DNA: TGTGCCAGTAGTATAGGGGGCGGGGGAGCCTACAATGAGCAGTTCTTC. The full variable domain, rest sourced from reference TRBV19 and TRBJ2-1, is DGGITQSPKYLFRKEGQNVTLSCEQNLNHDAMYWYRQDPGQGLRLIYYSQIVNDFQKGDIAEGYSVSREKKESFPLTVTSAQKNPTAFYLCASSIGGGGAYNEQFFGPGTRLTVL.

This clone occurred a few times. The rearrangement uses TRBV7-3 and TRBJ2-4, with a possible D match to TRBD1 (5 bases). V was clipped by 4 bases and J by 8 bases, with 12 bases between them. From germline, CDR1 is SGHTA and CDR2 FQGTGA. The CDR3 has 13 residues. In DNA form, the CDR3 reads TGTGCCAGCAGCTCGGAGAAAGGGGACATTCAGTACTTC. Its protein is CASSSEKGDIQYF.